This T cell receptor (beta chain) is from a study of vaccination effects on CD4 cells after COVID-19. Using viral peptide pools, the ViraFEST assay grew out antigen-specific CD4+ T cells prior to sequencing. Scientists isolated CD4+ T cells after a roughly nine-day culture period ended. Participants received two doses of either the BNT162b2 or mRNA-1273 vaccine. This table comes from immunoSEQ multiplex PCR, and its TCRdb copy is limited to in-frame clones, with some not included. The sample records tens of thousands of clones, about 80% being singletons. A remark on this clone: The target antigen is unknown.

This CDR3 comprises 13 residues. V lost 5 bases, J lost 6 bases, and 12 bases lay in between. The TCR comes from a human donor who received a COVID-19 vaccine. V usage is TRBV12-3 or TRBV12-4 and J usage is TRBJ2-3; D gene uncertain. This specimen was CD4+ T cells from PBMCs cultured with HCoV-229E spike peptides, taken after COVID-19 vaccination. CDR3 DNA: TGTGCCAGCAGTCCAAACGGGTACGATACGCAGTATTTT. This codes for CASSPNGYDTQYF.